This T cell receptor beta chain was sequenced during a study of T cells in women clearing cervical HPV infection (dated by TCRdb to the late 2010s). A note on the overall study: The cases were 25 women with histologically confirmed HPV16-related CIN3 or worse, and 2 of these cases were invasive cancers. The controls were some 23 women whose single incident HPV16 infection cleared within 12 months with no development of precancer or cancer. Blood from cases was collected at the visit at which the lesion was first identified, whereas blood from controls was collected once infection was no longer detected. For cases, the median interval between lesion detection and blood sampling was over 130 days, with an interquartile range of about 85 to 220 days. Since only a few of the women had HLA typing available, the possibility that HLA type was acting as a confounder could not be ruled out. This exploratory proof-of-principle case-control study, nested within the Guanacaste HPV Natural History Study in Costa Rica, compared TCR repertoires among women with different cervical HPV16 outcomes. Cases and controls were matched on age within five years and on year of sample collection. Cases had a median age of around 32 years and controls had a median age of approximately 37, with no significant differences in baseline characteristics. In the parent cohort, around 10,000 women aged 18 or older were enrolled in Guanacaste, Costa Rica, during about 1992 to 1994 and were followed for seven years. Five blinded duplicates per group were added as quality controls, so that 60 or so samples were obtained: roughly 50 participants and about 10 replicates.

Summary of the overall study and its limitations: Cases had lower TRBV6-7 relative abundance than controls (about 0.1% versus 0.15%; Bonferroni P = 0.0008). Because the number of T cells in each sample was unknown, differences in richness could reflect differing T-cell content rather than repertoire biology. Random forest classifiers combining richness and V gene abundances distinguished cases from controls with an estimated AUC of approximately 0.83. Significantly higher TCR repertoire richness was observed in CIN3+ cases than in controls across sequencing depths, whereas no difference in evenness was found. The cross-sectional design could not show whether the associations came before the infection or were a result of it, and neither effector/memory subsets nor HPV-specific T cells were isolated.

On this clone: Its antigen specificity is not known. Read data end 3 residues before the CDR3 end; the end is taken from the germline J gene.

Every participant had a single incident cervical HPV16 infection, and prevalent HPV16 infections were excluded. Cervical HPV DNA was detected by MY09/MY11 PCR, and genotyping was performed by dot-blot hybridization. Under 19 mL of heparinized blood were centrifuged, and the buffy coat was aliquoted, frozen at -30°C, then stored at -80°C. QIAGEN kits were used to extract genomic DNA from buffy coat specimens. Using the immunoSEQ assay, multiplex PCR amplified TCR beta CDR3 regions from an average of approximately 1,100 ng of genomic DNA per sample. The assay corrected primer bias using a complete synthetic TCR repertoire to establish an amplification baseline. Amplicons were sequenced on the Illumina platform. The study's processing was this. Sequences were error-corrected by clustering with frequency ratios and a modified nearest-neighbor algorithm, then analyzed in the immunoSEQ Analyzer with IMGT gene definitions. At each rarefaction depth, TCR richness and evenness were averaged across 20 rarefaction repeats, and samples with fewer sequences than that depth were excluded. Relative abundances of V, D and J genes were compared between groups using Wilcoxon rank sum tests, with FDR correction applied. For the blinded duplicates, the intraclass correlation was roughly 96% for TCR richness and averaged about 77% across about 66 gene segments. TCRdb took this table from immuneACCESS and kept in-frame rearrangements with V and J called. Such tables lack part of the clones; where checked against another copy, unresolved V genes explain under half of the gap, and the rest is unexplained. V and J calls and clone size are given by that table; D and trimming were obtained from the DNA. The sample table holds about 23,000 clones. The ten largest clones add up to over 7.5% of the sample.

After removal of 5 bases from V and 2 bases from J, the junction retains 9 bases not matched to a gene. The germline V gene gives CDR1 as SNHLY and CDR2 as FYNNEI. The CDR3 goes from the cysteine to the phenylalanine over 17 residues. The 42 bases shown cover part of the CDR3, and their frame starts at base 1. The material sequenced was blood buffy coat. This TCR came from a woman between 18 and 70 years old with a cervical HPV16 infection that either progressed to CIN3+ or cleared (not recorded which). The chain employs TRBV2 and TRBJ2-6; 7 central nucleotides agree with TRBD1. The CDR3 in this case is CASSLRTGWTGANVLTF. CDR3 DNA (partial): TGTGCCAGCAGTCTGCGGACAGGCTGGACTGGGGCCAACGTC.